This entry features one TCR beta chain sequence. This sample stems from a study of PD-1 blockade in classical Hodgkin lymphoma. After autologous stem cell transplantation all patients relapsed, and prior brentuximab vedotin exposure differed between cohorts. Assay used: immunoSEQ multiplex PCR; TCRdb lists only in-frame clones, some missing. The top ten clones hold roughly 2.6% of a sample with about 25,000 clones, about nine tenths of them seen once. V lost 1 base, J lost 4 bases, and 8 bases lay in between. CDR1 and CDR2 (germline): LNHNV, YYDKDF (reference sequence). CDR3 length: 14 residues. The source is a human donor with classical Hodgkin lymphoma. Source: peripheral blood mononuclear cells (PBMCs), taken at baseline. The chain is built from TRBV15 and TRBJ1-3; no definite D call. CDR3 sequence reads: CATSRGPLGNTIYF. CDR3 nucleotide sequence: TGTGCCACCAGCAGAGGTCCGTTAGGAAACACCATATATTTT.